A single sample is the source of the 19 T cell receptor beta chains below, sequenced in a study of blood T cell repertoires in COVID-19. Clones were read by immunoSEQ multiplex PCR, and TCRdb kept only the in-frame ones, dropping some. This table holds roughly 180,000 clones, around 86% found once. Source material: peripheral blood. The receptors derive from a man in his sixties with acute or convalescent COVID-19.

This CDR3 is CASSPRAGTSGSTDTQYF. In nucleotides, the CDR3 is TGTGCCAGCTCACCACGCGCCGGGACTAGCGGGAGCACAGATACGCAGTATTTT. The chain uses TRBV18 and TRBJ2-3; 12 nucleotides agree with TRBD2. Germline lookup yields CDR1 KGHSH and CDR2 LQKENI. J lost 0 bases, V lost 1 base, and 5 bases had no gene match. The CDR3 spans 18 residues.

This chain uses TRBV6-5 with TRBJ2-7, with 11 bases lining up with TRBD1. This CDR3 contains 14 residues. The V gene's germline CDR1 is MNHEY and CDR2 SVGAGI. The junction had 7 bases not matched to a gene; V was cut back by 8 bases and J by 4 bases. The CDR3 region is CASLGTGGIYEQYF. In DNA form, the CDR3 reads TGTGCCAGCCTTGGGACAGGGGGAATTTACGAGCAGTACTTC.

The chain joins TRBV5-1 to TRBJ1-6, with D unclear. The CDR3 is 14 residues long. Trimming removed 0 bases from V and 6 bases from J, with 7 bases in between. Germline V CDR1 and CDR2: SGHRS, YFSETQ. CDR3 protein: CASSLGQINSPLHF. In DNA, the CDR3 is TGCGCCAGCAGCTTGGGTCAGATTAATTCACCCCTCCACTTT.

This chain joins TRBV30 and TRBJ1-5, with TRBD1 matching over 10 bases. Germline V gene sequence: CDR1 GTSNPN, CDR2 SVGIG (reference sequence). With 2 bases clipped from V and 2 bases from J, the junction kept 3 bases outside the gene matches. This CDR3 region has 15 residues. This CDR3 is CAWSTGTGGNQPQHF. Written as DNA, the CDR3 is TGTGCCTGGAGTACCGGGACAGGGGGCAATCAGCCCCAGCATTTT.

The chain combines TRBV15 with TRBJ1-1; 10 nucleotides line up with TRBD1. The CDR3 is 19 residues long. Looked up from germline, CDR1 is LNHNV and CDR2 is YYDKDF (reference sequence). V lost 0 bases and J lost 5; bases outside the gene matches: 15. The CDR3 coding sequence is TGTGCCACCAGCAGAGATCCACCGTCAACCGGGACAGGGGAGACTGAAGCTTTCTTT. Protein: CATSRDPPSTGTGETEAFF.

CDR3: CASSPLEGRVIVETQYF. CDR3 nucleotide sequence: TGTGCCAGCAGTCCCCTCGAGGGCCGCGTCATCGTGGAGACCCAGTACTTC. The chain uses TRBV27 and TRBJ2-5, with D possibly being TRBD2 (5 bases). Trimming took off 5 bases at V and 5 bases at J, with 24 bases between the two ends. The CDR3 runs 17 residues. CDR1 is MNHEY, CDR2 SMNVEV, per germline (reference sequence).

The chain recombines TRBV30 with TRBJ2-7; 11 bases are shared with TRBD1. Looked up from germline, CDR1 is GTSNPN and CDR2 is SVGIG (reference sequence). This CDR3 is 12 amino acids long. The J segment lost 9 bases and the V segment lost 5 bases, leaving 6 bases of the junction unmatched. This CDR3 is CAWAGTGGSQYF. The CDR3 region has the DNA TGTGCCTGGGCCGGGACAGGGGGTTCGCAGTACTTC.

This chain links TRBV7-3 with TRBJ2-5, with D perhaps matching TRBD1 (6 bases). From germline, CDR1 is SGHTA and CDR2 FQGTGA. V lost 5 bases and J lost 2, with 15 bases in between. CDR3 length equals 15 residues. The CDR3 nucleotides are TGTGCCAGCAGCCCCTGGGCAGGACAGCAAGAGACCCAGTACTTC. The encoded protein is CASSPWAGQQETQYF.

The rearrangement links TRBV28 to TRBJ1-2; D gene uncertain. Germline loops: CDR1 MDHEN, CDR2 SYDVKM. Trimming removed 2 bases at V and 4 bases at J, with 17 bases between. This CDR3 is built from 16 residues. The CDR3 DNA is TGTGCCAGCAGTTTAAGCTCTGCAGGACTATCCTATGGCTACACCTTC. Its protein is CASSLSSAGLSYGYTF.

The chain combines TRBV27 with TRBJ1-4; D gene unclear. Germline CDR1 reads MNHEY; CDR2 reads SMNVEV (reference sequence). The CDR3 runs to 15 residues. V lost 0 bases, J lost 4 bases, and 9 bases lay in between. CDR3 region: CASSLSYSGNEKLFF. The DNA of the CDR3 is TGTGCCAGCAGTTTATCGTATTCGGGTAATGAAAAACTGTTTTTT.

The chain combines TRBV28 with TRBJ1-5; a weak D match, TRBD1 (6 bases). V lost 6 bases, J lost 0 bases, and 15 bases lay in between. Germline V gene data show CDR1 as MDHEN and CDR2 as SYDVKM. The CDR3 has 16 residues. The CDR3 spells CASSLGATYSNQPQHF. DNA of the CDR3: TGTGCCAGCAGCTTGGGGGCCACCTATAGCAATCAGCCCCAGCATTTT.

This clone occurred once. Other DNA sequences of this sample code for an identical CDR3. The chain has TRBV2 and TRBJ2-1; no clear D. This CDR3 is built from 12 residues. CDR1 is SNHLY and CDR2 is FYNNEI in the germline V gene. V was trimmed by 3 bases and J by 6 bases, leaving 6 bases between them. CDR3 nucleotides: TGTGCCAGCAGTGATCGGGTCAATGAGCAGTTCTTC. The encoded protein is CASSDRVNEQFF.

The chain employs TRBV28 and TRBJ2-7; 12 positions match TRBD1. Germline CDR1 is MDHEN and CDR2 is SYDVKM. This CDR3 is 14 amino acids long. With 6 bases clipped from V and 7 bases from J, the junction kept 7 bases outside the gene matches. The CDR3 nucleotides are TGTGCCAGCAGCCCGGGACAGGGGGCGCGAGAGCAGTACTTC. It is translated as CASSPGQGAREQYF.

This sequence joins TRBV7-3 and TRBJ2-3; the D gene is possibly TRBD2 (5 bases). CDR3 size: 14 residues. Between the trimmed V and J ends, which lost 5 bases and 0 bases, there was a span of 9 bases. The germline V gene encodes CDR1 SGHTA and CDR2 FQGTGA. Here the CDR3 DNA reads TGTGCCAGCAGCCCTGCGGGCAGCACAGATACGCAGTATTTT. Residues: CASSPAGSTDTQYF.

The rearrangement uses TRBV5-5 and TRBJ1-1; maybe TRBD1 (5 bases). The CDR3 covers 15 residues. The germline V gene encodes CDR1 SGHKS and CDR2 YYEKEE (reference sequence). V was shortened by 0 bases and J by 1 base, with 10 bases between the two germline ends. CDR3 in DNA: TGTGCCAGCAGCTTGGCCGCAGGGCAGAACACTGAAGCTTTCTTT. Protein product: CASSLAAGQNTEAFF.

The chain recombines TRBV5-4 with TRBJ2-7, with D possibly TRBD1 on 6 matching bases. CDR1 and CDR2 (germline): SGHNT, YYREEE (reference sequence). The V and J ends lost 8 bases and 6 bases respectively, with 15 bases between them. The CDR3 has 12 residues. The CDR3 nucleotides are TGTGCCAGTGCAAACCAGGGGTCCGAGCAGTACTTC. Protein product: CASANQGSEQYF.

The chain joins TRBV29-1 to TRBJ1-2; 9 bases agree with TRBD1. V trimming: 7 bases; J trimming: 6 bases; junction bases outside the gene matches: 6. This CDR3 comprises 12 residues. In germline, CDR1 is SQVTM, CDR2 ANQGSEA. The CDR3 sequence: CSGGQGGDGYTF. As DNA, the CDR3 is TGCAGCGGGGGACAGGGTGGGGATGGCTACACCTTC.

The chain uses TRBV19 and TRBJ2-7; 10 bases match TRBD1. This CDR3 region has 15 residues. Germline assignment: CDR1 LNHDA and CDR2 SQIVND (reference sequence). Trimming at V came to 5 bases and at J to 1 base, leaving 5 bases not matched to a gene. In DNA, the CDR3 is TGTGCCAGTAGTGCCGGGACAGGGGCGTCCTACGAGCAGTACTTC. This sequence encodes CASSAGTGASYEQYF.

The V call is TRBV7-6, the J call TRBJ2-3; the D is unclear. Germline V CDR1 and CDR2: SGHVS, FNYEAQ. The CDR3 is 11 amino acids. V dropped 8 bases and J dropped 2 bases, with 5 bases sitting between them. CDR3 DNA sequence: TGTGCCAGCTCGTCCACAGATACGCAGTATTTT. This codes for CASSSTDTQYF.